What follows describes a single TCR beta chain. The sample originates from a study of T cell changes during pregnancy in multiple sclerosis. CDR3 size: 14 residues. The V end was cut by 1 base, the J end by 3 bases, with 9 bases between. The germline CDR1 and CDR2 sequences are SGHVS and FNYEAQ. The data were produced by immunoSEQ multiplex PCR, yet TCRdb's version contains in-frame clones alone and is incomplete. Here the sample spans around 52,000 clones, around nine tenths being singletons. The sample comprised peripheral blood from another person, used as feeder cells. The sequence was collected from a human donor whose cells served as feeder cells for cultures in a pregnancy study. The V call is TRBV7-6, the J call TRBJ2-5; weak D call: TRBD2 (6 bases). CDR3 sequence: CASSLGGLKETQYF. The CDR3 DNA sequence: TGTGCCAGCAGCTTAGGGGGACTGAAAGAGACCCAGTACTTC.